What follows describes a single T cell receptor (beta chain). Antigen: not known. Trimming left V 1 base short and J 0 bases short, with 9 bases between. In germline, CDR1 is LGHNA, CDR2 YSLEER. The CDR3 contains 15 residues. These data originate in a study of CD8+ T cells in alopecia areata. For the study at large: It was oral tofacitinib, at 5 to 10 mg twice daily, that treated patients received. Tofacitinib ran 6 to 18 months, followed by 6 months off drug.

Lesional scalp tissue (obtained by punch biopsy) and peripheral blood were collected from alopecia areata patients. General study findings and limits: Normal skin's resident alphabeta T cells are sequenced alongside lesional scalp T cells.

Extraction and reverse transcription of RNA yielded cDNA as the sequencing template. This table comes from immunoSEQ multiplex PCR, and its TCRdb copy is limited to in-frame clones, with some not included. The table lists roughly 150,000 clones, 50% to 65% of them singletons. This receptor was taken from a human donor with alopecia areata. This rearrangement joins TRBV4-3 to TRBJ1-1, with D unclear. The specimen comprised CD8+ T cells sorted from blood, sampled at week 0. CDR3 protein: CASSQGPDMNTEAFF. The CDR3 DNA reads TGCGCCAGCAGCCAAGGCCCAGACATGAACACTGAAGCTTTCTTT.